One and the same sample provided the 13 T cell receptor beta chains below, sequenced in a study of spatial heterogeneity in lung cancer. One entry per CDR3 protein results from TCRdb running MiXCR on the 5' RACE reads. The profile shows around 13,000 distinct CDR3 sequences, around 6.6% of them singletons. Time point in this sample: sample taken at primary tumor resection. No antigen is known for these receptors. Notes on the study in general: In tumors, expanded intratumoral alpha and beta TCR counts tracked mutation counts.

The sample was lung tumor tissue, taken at surgery. The source is a female donor with early-stage non-small cell lung cancer.

This clonotype was detected only a few times. J is TRBJ2-3 and V is TRBV7-2, with TRBD2 matching over 11 bases. J was trimmed by 6 bases and V by 5 bases; bases with no gene match: 4. CDR3 length: 14 residues. Germline V gene lookup returns CDR1 SGHTA and CDR2 FQGNSA. The CDR3 sequence: CASSQGTSGDTQYF. The CDR3 DNA is TGTGCCAGCAGCCAAGGGACTAGCGGTGATACGCAGTATTTT.

By proportion, this clonotype is medium-sized (0.01 to 0.1%). V gene TRBV7-2 combines with J gene TRBJ2-3; maybe TRBD1 (5 bases). Germline V gene lookup returns CDR1 SGHTA and CDR2 FQGNSA. There are 15 residues in the CDR3. The V and J ends lost 0 bases and 4 bases respectively, with 11 bases between them. DNA of the CDR3: TGTGCCAGCAGCTTAGCGGGTGGGGCTGCAGATACGCAGTATTTT. This gives the protein CASSLAGGAADTQYF.

The rearrangement joins TRBV29-1 to TRBJ2-7; TRBD2 might be the D (5 bases). Trimming removed 0 bases from V and 6 bases from J, with 15 bases in between. Germline lookup yields CDR1 SQVTM and CDR2 ANQGSEA. CDR3 length: 14 amino acids. CDR3 coding DNA: TGCAGCGTTGAAGATAGGAGTACTGCGGGCGAGCAGTACTTC. This codes for CSVEDRSTAGEQYF.

This clonotype has ten or more counts. The conserved closing phenylalanine or tryptophan is absent in this CDR3, likely reflecting a read error. The rearrangement links TRBV7-9 to TRBJ2-5; no clear D gene. Germline V gene lookup returns CDR1 SEHNR and CDR2 FQNEAQ (reference sequence). The V gene lost 10 bases and the J gene lost 5 bases, with 17 bases spanning the gap. This CDR3 is 13 amino acids long. The CDR3 region is CATAGRPTETQYL. CDR3 bases: TGTGCCACAGCCGGGCGGCCCACGGAGACCCAGTACTTA.

This clonotype came up many times. J is TRBJ2-5 and V is TRBV5-1; D tentatively fits TRBD1 or TRBD2 (5 bases each). V was shortened by 1 base and J by 5 bases, with 9 bases between the two germline ends. The CDR3 is 13 amino acids. Germline CDR1 SGHRS, CDR2 YFSETQ. The DNA of the CDR3 is TGCGCCAGCAGCTTGCAGGGAGCGGAGACCCAGTACTTC. Translated, it gives CASSLQGAETQYF.

The table lists this clonotype with a count of one. This could be a read error, since a much larger clone is one nucleotide away. Written as DNA, the CDR3 is TGCAGTGCTGCAGTGGGGCTAGAGACCCAGTACTTC. Translating it yields CSAAVGLETQYF. The chain has TRBV20-1 and TRBJ2-5; the D gene is possibly TRBD1 (5 bases). Trimming took off 5 bases at V and 4 bases at J, with 11 bases between the two ends. This CDR3 spans 12 amino acids. Germline loops: CDR1 DFQATT, CDR2 SNEGSKA (reference sequence).

Many counts were recorded for this clonotype. The rearrangement uses TRBV28 and TRBJ2-1; 9 bases are shared with TRBD1. Trimming at V came to 8 bases and at J to 7 bases, leaving 9 bases not matched to a gene. Germline CDR1 and CDR2: MDHEN and SYDVKM. The CDR3 spans 14 residues. The CDR3 nucleotides are TGTGCCAGCGGGTCCTCGGACAGGGGTAATGAGCAGTTCTTC. It translates to CASGSSDRGNEQFF.

By share, this clonotype ranks as medium-sized. The chain couples TRBV7-8 to TRBJ1-6; D not certain. V dropped 5 bases and J dropped 10 bases, with 12 bases sitting between them. Germline CDR1 reads SGHVS; CDR2 reads FQNEAQ. The length of the CDR3 is 13 residues. The CDR3: CASSPRVASPLHF. In DNA form, the CDR3 reads TGTGCCAGCAGCCCCCGGGTAGCCTCACCCCTCCACTTT.

This clonotype has a count of ten or more. This rearrangement joins TRBV9 to TRBJ2-2; D remains unclear. CDR3 length: 15 residues. Trimming pared 0 bases from V and 2 bases from J, leaving 8 bases between. In germline, CDR1 is SGDLS, CDR2 YYNGEE. In nucleotides, the CDR3 is TGTGCCAGCAGCGTAGATATAGGAAACACCGGGGAGCTGTTTTTT. This codes for CASSVDIGNTGELFF.

There are many counts of this clonotype. CDR3 DNA sequence: TGTGCCAGCAGGGCACAGGGGCGTACCGCGAACACCGGGGAGCTGTTTTTT. Translating gives CASRAQGRTANTGELFF. This chain uses TRBV7-8 with TRBJ2-2; 7 nucleotides line up with TRBD1. The CDR3 extends over 17 amino acids. Germline loops: CDR1 SGHVS, CDR2 FQNEAQ. The V segment lost 6 bases and the J segment 0 bases; nucleotides outside the gene matches: 10.

This clonotype is medium-sized (0.01 to 0.1%) by share. The gene calls are TRBV27 and TRBJ1-5; D call uncertain. CDR1 is MNHEY, CDR2 SMNVEV, per germline (reference sequence). The CDR3 covers 12 residues. Trimming pared 6 bases from V and 9 bases from J, leaving 12 bases between. CDR3 protein: CASSKVGLPQHF. The CDR3 DNA sequence: TGTGCCAGCAGCAAGGTGGGTTTGCCCCAGCATTTT.

This clonotype has ten or more counts. The chain couples TRBV28 to TRBJ2-1, with no clear D. Trimming shortened V by 6 bases and J by 14 bases, and 11 bases separated the two germline ends. This CDR3 has 10 residues. Germline-derived CDR1 and CDR2 are MDHEN and SYDVKM. The CDR3 DNA reads TGTGCCAGCAGATCACGCGTCAAGTTCTTC. Its translation: CASRSRVKFF.

This clonotype is medium-sized (0.01 to 0.1%) in the sample. The V gene is TRBV25-1, the J gene TRBJ2-3; D possibly corresponds to TRBD2 (6 bases). Looked up from germline, CDR1 is MGHDK and CDR2 is SYGVNS. Deletions cut 3 bases from V and 6 bases from J, with 31 bases between. This CDR3 has 20 residues. The CDR3 spells CASSDQKPTPGLPSSDTQYF. The CDR3 DNA sequence: TGTGCCAGCAGTGACCAAAAACCAACGCCGGGACTTCCCTCATCCGATACGCAGTATTTT.